A selection of T cell receptor beta chains follows, all from one sample in a study of blood T cell repertoires in COVID-19. Using immunoSEQ multiplex PCR, the repertoire was profiled, and TCRdb retains in-frame clones only, with some absent. The table lists over 100,000 clones, over 65% of them singletons. The sequencing sample was made of peripheral blood. The receptors were gathered from a woman aged 55-70 years with acute or convalescent COVID-19. The CDR3 runs from the conserved cysteine through the conserved F or W. The D gene is left open where the match is weak. Clone size is shown for a subset of rows, as once, few, many or a class of expanded clone.

TRBJ2-2 - TRBV15 - CATGAGDTGELFF TGTGCCACCGGGGCAGGGGACACCGGGGAGCTGTTTTTT
TRBJ1-5 - TRBV5-6 - CASSLWMTSGYNQPQHF TGTGCCAGCAGCTTGTGGATGACTTCGGGGTACAATCAGCCCCAGCATTTT
TRBJ2-7 TRBD1 TRBV2 - CASSEARPGQGYEQYF TGTGCCAGCAGTGAAGCGAGGCCGGGACAGGGCTACGAGCAGTACTTC
TRBJ1-5 - TRBV2 - CASRIQGRGQPQHF TGTGCCAGCAGAATACAGGGAAGGGGTCAGCCCCAGCATTTT
TRBJ1-1 - TRBV10-3 - CAISEATGISTEAFF TGTGCCATCAGTGAGGCGACAGGAATAAGCACTGAAGCTTTCTTT
TRBJ2-7 - TRBV9 - CASSVDASRSYEQYF TGTGCCAGCAGCGTAGACGCCTCCCGGTCCTACGAGCAGTACTTC
TRBJ2-7 TRBD1 TRBV10-2 - CASSGIGQDSYEQYF TGCGCCAGCAGTGGGATTGGACAGGACTCCTACGAGCAGTACTTC
TRBJ1-6 - TRBV30 - CAWTGGNSPLHF TGTGCCTGGACCGGGGGTAATTCACCCCTCCACTTT
TRBJ1-2 - TRBV15 - CASFYGYTF TGTGCCTCCTTCTATGGCTACACCTTC
TRBJ1-2 - TRBV6-5 few CASSPGYSVNYGYTF TGTGCCAGCAGTCCCGGGTATTCCGTTAACTATGGCTACACCTTC
TRBJ2-3 TRBD2 TRBV27 - CASSDGLAGTDTQYF TGTGCCAGCAGTGACGGACTAGCGGGCACAGATACGCAGTATTTT
TRBJ1-2 TRBD1 TRBV19 - CASSPTGGAGGYTF TGTGCCAGTAGTCCTACAGGGGGCGCGGGAGGCTACACCTTC
TRBJ2-2 - TRBV10-3 - CAISESPANTGELFF TGTGCCATCAGTGAGTCTCCAGCGAACACCGGGGAGCTGTTTTTT
TRBJ1-4 - TRBV2 - CASSEGTSNEKLFF TGTGCCAGCAGTGAAGGGACTAGCAATGAAAAACTGTTTTTT
TRBJ2-1 TRBD2 TRBV15 - CATSGALPGTRDEQFF TGTGCCACCAGCGGAGCACTTCCCGGGACTAGGGATGAGCAGTTCTTC
TRBJ1-2 - TRBV28 - CASSLSRLFNYGYTF TGTGCCAGCAGTTTATCGCGCCTATTTAACTATGGCTACACCTTC
TRBJ1-2 - TRBV2 - CASSESGGTPYGYTF TGTGCCAGCAGTGAAAGCGGAGGGACTCCCTATGGCTACACCTTC
TRBJ1-2 - TRBV7-2 - CASSFYLGADYTF TGTGCCAGCAGCTTTTATTTAGGGGCCGACTACACCTTC
TRBJ2-5 TRBD2 TRBV27 - CASNHKAGGGVETQYF TGTGCCAGCAACCACAAAGCGGGAGGCGGAGTAGAGACCCAGTACTTC